These T cell receptor beta chains were read from a single sample in a study of T cell responses to AZD1222 COVID-19 vaccine. Assay: immunoSEQ multiplex PCR; the TCRdb copy retains only in-frame clones and omits some. The top ten clones hold approximately 7.9% of a sample with about 85,000 clones, roughly 85% of them seen once. This specimen consisted of peripheral blood, obtained on day 0 of AZD1222 vaccination. The receptors derive from an adult in good health. The CDR3 runs from the conserved cysteine through the conserved F or W. The order of the fields is V gene, J gene, D gene, clone size, CDR3 DNA, CDR3 protein. D genes are given only for firm matches. The size entry is marked missing in some rows and otherwise reads once, few, many or a size class.

>TRBV6-4|TRBJ1-1|TRBD1|once
TGTGCCAGCAGGATGGGACAGGCGAACACTGAAGCTTTCTTT
CASRMGQANTEAFF
>TRBV28|TRBJ2-1|-|-
TGTGCCAGCAGTTTGGCCGGGACGAACAATGAGCAGTTCTTC
CASSLAGTNNEQFF
>TRBV5-1|TRBJ1-6|-|-
TGCGCCAGCAGCTTTACACCCGGGGAAGACGGTTCACCCCTCCACTTT
CASSFTPGEDGSPLHF
>TRBV7-9|TRBJ1-4|TRBD1|-
TGTGCCAGCAGCTCGGACGTTCAGGGGGTAGTTAATGAAAAACTGTTTTTT
CASSSDVQGVVNEKLFF
>TRBV7-2|TRBJ1-1|TRBD1|-
TGTGCCAGCAGTTTTACCGGGACAGGGAGTCAAAACACTGAAGCTTTCTTT
CASSFTGTGSQNTEAFF
>TRBV4-1|TRBJ1-1|TRBD1|-
TGCGCCAGCAGCCAAGAGCGGCAGGGGGCGCGTACTGAAGCTTTCTTT
CASSQERQGARTEAFF
>TRBV27|TRBJ1-2|TRBD1|-
TGTGCCAGCAGTAGGGACAGGGCTTACTATGGCTACACCTTC
CASSRDRAYYGYTF
>TRBV14|TRBJ1-2|-|-
TGTGCCAGCAGCCCCTGGGTGACTAACTATGGCTACACCTTC
CASSPWVTNYGYTF
>TRBV6-2/TRBV6-3|TRBJ1-1|-|-
TGTGCCAGCAGTTACGGCAGATTGAACACTGAAGCTTTCTTT
CASSYGRLNTEAFF
>TRBV5-1|TRBJ1-4|TRBD1|once
TGCGCCAGCAGCGAAGGGGGCCGAGAAAAACTGTTTTTT
CASSEGGREKLFF
>TRBV7-2|TRBJ1-5|-|-
TGTGCCAGCAGCTTAGTAGTACAGGATCAGCCCCAGCATTTT
CASSLVVQDQPQHF
>TRBV27|TRBJ1-1|TRBD1|-
TGTGCCAGCAGTGCCGGACAGGGATTCACTGAAGCTTTCTTT
CASSAGQGFTEAFF
>TRBV24-1|TRBJ1-2|-|few
TGTGCCACCAGTGACCCTGCATTATCCTATGGCTACACCTTC
CATSDPALSYGYTF
>TRBV11-3|TRBJ1-4|-|-
TGTGCCAGCAGCGCAACCAGGGATTTCGGTGAAAAACTGTTTTTT
CASSATRDFGEKLFF
>TRBV6-5|TRBJ2-7|-|-
TGTGCCAGCAGACCTAGGACAGTTGCATCCTACGAGCAGTACTTC
CASRPRTVASYEQYF
>TRBV4-2|TRBJ2-4|TRBD2|-
TGTGCCAGCAGCCAACTAGCGGGAGGGTTCAAAAACATTCAGTACTTC
CASSQLAGGFKNIQYF
>TRBV7-2|TRBJ2-7|-|-
TGTGCCAGCAGCTTAGAATTTCCATACGAGCAGTACTTC
CASSLEFPYEQYF
>TRBV25-1|TRBJ1-2|-|-
TGTGCCAGCAGTGAAGGAGACTTCAGAGGTGGCTACACCTTC
CASSEGDFRGGYTF
>TRBV7-9|TRBJ2-7|TRBD1|-
TGTGCCAGCAGCCCGCCCCGGGACAGTGATTACGAGCAGTACTTC
CASSPPRDSDYEQYF
>TRBV9|TRBJ2-1|TRBD2|-
TGTGCCAGCAGCGAGGGACTAGCGGGAGGTCGGTCCTACAATGAGCAGTTCTTC
CASSEGLAGGRSYNEQFF
>TRBV18|TRBJ2-1|-|few
TGTGCCAGCTCACCATTCGCGATGGGGTACAATGAGCAGTTCTTC
CASSPFAMGYNEQFF
>TRBV19|TRBJ2-5|TRBD1|-
TGTGCCAGTAGCCTGGGACAGGGTCAAGAGACCCAGTACTTC
CASSLGQGQETQYF
>TRBV3-1/TRBV3-2|TRBJ1-2|TRBD1|-
TGTGCCAGCAGCCATGGCCAGGGGGATGGCTACACCTTC
CASSHGQGDGYTF
>TRBV30|TRBJ1-2|TRBD1|-
TGTGCCTGGAGCCCCCTCGGGGACAGGGTACGTTATGGCTACACCTTC
CAWSPLGDRVRYGYTF
>TRBV7-2|TRBJ1-3|-|-
TGTGCCAGCAGCTTACTCCGGGACACCCTCGGAAACACCATATATTTT
CASSLLRDTLGNTIYF
>TRBV6-1|TRBJ1-4|TRBD1|-
TGTGCCAGCAGTGAAACTTGGACAGGGGGCTGGGAAAAACTGTTTTTT
CASSETWTGGWEKLFF
>TRBV12-5|TRBJ2-5|TRBD2|-
TGTGCTAGTGGTTTGGTGGGACTAGCGGGAGAGAAAGAGACCCAGTACTTC
CASGLVGLAGEKETQYF
>TRBV28|TRBJ2-1|TRBD2|few
TGTGCCAGCAGTTCTAGCGGAGGATACAATGAGCAGTTCTTC
CASSSSGGYNEQFF